This T cell receptor beta chain was retrieved from a study of control samples from healthy donors and cancer patients. The assay was immunoSEQ multiplex PCR, and TCRdb's table has in-frame clones only and misses some. The sample includes around 70,000 clones, roughly 93% of them seen just once. The CDR3 is 15 residues long. Between the trimmed V and J ends, which lost 2 bases and 4 bases, there was a span of 12 bases. Germline V lookup: CDR1 MNHEY, CDR2 SVGAGI. The material sequenced was blood. This chain joins TRBV6-5 and TRBJ2-1, with unresolved D. The origin of this receptor is a woman in her 30s in good health. CDR3 nucleotides: TGTGCCAGCAGTTACCGACTGAACGGGTACAATGAGCAGTTCTTC. Translation gives CASSYRLNGYNEQFF.